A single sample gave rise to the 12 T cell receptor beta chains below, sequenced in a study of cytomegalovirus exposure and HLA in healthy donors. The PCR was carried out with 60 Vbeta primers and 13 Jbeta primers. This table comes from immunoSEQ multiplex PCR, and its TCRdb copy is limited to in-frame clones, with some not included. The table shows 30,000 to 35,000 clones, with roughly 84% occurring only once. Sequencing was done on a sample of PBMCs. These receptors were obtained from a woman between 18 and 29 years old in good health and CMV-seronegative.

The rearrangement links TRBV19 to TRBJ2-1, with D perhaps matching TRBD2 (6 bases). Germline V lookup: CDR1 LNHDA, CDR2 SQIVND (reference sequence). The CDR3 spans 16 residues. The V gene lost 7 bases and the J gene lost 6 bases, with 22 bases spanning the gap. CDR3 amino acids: CASTISGDPGFNEQFF. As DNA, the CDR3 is TGTGCCAGTACCATATCGGGGGACCCAGGTTTCAATGAGCAGTTCTTC.

The CDR3 reads CASSLRTGLSRKGTDTQYF. CDR3 sequence (DNA): TGTGCCAGCAGCTTGCGGACTGGATTATCTCGAAAGGGCACAGATACGCAGTATTTT. The chain couples TRBV7-2 to TRBJ2-3; tentatively, D is TRBD2 (5 bases). The germline CDR1 and CDR2 sequences are SGHTA and FQGNSA. V was pared by 3 bases and J by 1 base, with 23 bases between. CDR3 length: 19 residues.

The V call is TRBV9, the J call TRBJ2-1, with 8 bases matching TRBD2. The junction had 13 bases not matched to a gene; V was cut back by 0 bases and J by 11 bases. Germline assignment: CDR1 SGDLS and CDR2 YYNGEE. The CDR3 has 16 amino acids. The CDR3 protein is CASSVGQRGLVFQQFF. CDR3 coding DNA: TGTGCCAGCAGCGTAGGCCAGCGGGGGCTGGTGTTTCAGCAGTTCTTC. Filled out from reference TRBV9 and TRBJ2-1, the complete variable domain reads DSGVTQTPKHLITATGQRVTLRCSPRSGDLSVYWYQQSLDQGLQFLIQYYNGEERAKGNILERFSAQQFPDLHSELNLSSLELGDSALYFCASSVGQRGLVFQQFFGPGTRLTVL.

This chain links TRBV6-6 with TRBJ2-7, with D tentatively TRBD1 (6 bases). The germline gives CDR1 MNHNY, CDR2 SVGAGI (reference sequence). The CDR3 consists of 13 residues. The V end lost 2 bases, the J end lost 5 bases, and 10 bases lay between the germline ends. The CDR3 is CASSYGGVNEQYF. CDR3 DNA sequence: TGTGCCAGCAGTTACGGGGGCGTCAACGAGCAGTACTTC.

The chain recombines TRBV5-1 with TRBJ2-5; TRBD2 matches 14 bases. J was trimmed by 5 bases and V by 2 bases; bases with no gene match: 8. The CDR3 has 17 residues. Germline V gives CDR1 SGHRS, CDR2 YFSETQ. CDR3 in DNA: TGCGCCAGCAGCTTAGCGACTAGCGGGGGGGCCCGGGAGACCCAGTACTTC. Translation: CASSLATSGGARETQYF.

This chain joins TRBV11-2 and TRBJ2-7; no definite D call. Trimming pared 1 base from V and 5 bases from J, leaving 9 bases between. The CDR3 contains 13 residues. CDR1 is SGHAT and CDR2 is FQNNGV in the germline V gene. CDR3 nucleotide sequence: TGTGCCAGCAGCTTAGCGAGTTTCGACGAGCAGTACTTC. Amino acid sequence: CASSLASFDEQYF.

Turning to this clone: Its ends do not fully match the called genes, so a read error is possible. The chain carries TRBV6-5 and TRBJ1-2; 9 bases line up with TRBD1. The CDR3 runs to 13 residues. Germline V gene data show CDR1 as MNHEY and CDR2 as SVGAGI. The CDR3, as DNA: TGTGCCAGCAGTACGGGGACAGGGAACGGCTACCCCTTC. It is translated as CASSTGTGNGYPF.

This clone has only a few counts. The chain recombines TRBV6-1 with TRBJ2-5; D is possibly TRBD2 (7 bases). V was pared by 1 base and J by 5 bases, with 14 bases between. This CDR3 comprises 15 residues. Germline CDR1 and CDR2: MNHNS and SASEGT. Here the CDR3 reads CASSEVVGGAETQYF. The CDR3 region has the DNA TGTGCCAGCAGTGAAGTTGTAGGGGGGGCGGAGACCCAGTACTTC.

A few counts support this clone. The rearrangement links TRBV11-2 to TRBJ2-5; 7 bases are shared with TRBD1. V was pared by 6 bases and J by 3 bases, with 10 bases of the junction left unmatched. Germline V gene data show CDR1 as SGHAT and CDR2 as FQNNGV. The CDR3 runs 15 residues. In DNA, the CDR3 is TGTGCCAGCAGTTACCTTTACAGGGGCGAAGAGACCCAGTACTTC. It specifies CASSYLYRGEETQYF.

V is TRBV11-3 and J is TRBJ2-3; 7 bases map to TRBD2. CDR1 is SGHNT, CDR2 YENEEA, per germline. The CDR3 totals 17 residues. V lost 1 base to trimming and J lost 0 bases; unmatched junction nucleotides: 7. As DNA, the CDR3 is TGTGCCAGCAGCTTAGGCTACCGGGAGGCTAGCACAGATACGCAGTATTTT. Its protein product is CASSLGYREASTDTQYF.

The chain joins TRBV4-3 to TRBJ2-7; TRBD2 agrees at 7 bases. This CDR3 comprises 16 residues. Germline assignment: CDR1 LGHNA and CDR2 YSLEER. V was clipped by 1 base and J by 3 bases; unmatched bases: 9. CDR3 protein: CASSQGRASGRYEQYF. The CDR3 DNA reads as TGCGCCAGCAGCCAAGGAAGGGCTAGCGGCCGCTACGAGCAGTACTTC.

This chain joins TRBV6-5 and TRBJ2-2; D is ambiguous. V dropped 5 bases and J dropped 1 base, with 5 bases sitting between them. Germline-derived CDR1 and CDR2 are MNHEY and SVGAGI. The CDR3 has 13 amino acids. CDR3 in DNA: TGTGCCAGCAGTCCACAGAACACCGGGGAGCTGTTTTTT. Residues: CASSPQNTGELFF.